This is a list of T cell receptor beta chains from one sample in a study of early T cells in non-severe SARS-CoV-2 infection. TCRdb fed the 5' RACE reads into MiXCR, producing one record per CDR3 protein. The sample records about 92,000 distinct CDR3 sequences, around an eighth being singletons. Sequencing was performed on whole blood. Source of these receptors: an adult who was a healthcare worker with PCR-confirmed SARS-CoV-2 infection or an uninfected control (not recorded which). The CDR3 runs from the conserved cysteine through the conserved F or W. Fields, in order: V gene, clone size, D gene, J gene, CDR3 DNA, CDR3 protein. A D gene is named only where the DNA matches it firmly. The size of a clone is reported for some rows only, either as once, few or many, or as a class for expanded clones.

>TRBV24-1|NA|NA|TRBJ1-6
TGTGCCACCAGTGATTCCTCGAGACTTAATTCACCCCTCCACTTT
CATSDSSRLNSPLHF
>TRBV19|few|NA|TRBJ1-1
TGTGCCAGTAGTCGGGGTTTGAACACTGAAGCTTTCTTT
CASSRGLNTEAFF
>TRBV7-9|NA|NA|TRBJ2-1
TGTGCCAGCAGTTCCAGTCCACCGTTGGAGGAGCAGTTCTTC
CASSSSPPLEEQFF
>TRBV4-1|few|NA|TRBJ1-5
TGCGCCAGCAGCCAAGTTACTGGGTCGAAGCAGCCCCAGCATTTT
CASSQVTGSKQPQHF
>TRBV11-1|NA|TRBD1|TRBJ2-7
TGTGCCAGCAGCAAGGGACAGCTCTACGAGCAGTACTTC
CASSKGQLYEQYF
>TRBV6-4|NA|TRBD2|TRBJ2-1
TGTGCCAGCAGTCCTAAGGGACTAGCGGACTACAATGAGCAGTTCTTC
CASSPKGLADYNEQFF
>TRBV7-9|NA|NA|TRBJ1-2
TGTGCCAGCAGCTGGGGGGAGCTCGCTGGCTACACCTTC
CASSWGELAGYTF
>TRBV19|few|NA|TRBJ2-3
TGTGCCAGTAGAACCAGGGGCACAGATACGCAGTATTTT
CASRTRGTDTQYF
>TRBV20-1|NA|NA|TRBJ1-3
TGCAGTGCTAGAGGCGGAAGGTCTGGAAACACCATATATTTT
CSARGGRSGNTIYF
>TRBV6-6|few|NA|TRBJ1-6
TGTGCCAGCAGTTACTCTCTCTGGGGTTCACCCCTCCACTTT
CASSYSLWGSPLHF
>TRBV7-6|few|TRBD1|TRBJ2-7
TGTGCCAGCAGCTCATACGGGGGACAGGGAAAGAGGTACGAGCAGTACTTC
CASSSYGGQGKRYEQYF
>TRBV10-2|NA|TRBD1|TRBJ2-5
TGCGCCAGCAGTGAGTCGATATGGGACAGGGAAGAGACCCAGTACTTC
CASSESIWDREETQYF
>TRBV7-2|few|NA|TRBJ1-1
TGTGCCAGCAGCCAGAGAGGGGTGACTGAAGCTTTCTTT
CASSQRGVTEAFF
>TRBV30|NA|TRBD2|TRBJ2-1
TGTGCCTGGAGTGTACTCCTAGCGGGAAGGGGTGAGCAGTTCTTC
CAWSVLLAGRGEQFF
>TRBV9|NA|NA|TRBJ1-1
TGTGCCAGCAGCGTAGGCCCGAGGGAGACTGAAGCTTTCTTT
CASSVGPRETEAFF
>TRBV7-9|many|NA|TRBJ1-5
TGTGCCAGTCAACAGGGAAGGGATCAGCCCCAGCATTTT
CASQQGRDQPQHF
>TRBV6-1|many|NA|TRBJ1-2
TGTGCCAGCAGTGAACGCCGATGGACGGCTTATGGCTACACCTTC
CASSERRWTAYGYTF
>TRBV4-2|many|TRBD2|TRBJ2-7
TGTGCCAGCAGCCAAGGACTAGCGGGGTACTACGAGCAGTACTTC
CASSQGLAGYYEQYF
>TRBV27|once|NA|TRBJ1-2
TGTGCCAGCAGTCAAGGGACCCGCTATCGCTACACCTTC
CASSQGTRYRYTF
>TRBV25-1|NA|NA|TRBJ1-2
TGTGCCAGCAGTGTGGGGGCGGAAGGCTACACCTTC
CASSVGAEGYTF
>TRBV9|many|NA|TRBJ1-1
TGTGCCAGCAGCGTAGTGGGGGCTTCGAACACTGAAGCTTTCTTT
CASSVVGASNTEAFF
>TRBV10-3|NA|TRBD1|TRBJ2-7
TGTGCCATCAGTGAGTACGACAGGGGCCCTACCTACGAGCAGTACTTC
CAISEYDRGPTYEQYF
>TRBV2|NA|TRBD2|TRBJ2-1
TGTGCCAGCAAGACTAGCGGAGCCTCCTACAATGAGCAGTTCTTC
CASKTSGASYNEQFF